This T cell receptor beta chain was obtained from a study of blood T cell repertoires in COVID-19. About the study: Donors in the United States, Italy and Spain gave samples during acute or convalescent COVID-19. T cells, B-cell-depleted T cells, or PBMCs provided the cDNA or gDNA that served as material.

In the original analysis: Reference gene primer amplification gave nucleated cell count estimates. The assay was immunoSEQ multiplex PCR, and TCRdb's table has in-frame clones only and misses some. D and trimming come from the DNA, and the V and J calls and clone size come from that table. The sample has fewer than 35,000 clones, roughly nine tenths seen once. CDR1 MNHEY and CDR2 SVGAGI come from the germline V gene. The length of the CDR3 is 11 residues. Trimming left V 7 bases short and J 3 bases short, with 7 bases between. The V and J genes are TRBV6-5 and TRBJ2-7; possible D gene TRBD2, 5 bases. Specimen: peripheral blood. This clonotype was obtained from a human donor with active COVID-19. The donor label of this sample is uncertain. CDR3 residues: CASTRDYEQYF. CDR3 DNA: TGTGCCAGCACCCGGGACTACGAGCAGTACTTC.